The T cell receptor (beta chain) under discussion was sequenced for a study of blood T cell repertoires in COVID-19. This clone was detected only a few times. Germline assignment: CDR1 SNHLY and CDR2 FYNNEI. Between the trimmed V and J ends, which lost 1 base and 7 bases, there was a span of 10 bases. This CDR3 is 14 amino acids long. Sequencing used immunoSEQ multiplex PCR; TCRdb keeps in-frame clones, though not all of them. Among 80,000 to 90,000 clones listed, 65% to 85% were seen once. This chain connects TRBV2 to TRBJ1-4; weak D call: TRBD1 (5 bases). The TCR comes from a man between 70 and 80 years old with acute or convalescent COVID-19. Material for sequencing was peripheral blood. The CDR3 sequence: CASSEVGRLEKLFF. The CDR3 bases are TGTGCCAGCAGTGAAGTGGGGCGCCTTGAAAAACTGTTTTTT.